This T cell receptor beta chain appears in the sequencing data of a study of blood T cell repertoires in COVID-19. Study at large: Collection of acute and convalescent COVID-19 samples took place in the United States, Italy and Spain.

The germline gives CDR1 SGHRS, CDR2 YFSETQ. The ends lost 7 bases at V and 0 bases at J; junction bases unmatched: 4. There are 15 residues in the CDR3. In the original analysis: Reference gene primer amplification yielded estimated nucleated cell counts. Assay: immunoSEQ multiplex PCR; the TCRdb copy retains only in-frame clones and omits some. V and J calls and clone size are given by that table; D and trimming were obtained from the DNA. The table records roughly 160,000 clones, about 88% of them present only once. The rearrangement joins TRBV5-1 to TRBJ2-2, with TRBD1 identical over 9 bases. Sequencing used peripheral blood. This clonotype was sampled from a man aged 55 to 70 with COVID-19, enrolled during active disease. DNA of the CDR3: TGCGCCAGCGCCGGGACAGGGACGAACACCGGGGAGCTGTTTTTT. Its translation is CASAGTGTNTGELFF.